This is a list of T cell receptor beta chains from one sample in a study of vaccination effects on CD4 cells after COVID-19. Assay used: immunoSEQ multiplex PCR; TCRdb lists only in-frame clones, some missing. Among about 74,000 clones listed, approximately 77% were seen once. These receptors have no known antigen. Sequenced material: CD4+ T cells from PBMCs cultured without peptide, taken before COVID-19 vaccination. Receptors were obtained from a human donor who received a COVID-19 vaccine. CDR3s include the opening cysteine and the closing phenylalanine or tryptophan.

>TRBV3-1/TRBV3-2|TRBJ1-3
CASSHTGGSGNTIYF
>TRBV19|TRBJ1-2
CASRYNGRDGYTF
>TRBV7-2|TRBJ1-2
CASSPMTTALYGYTF
>TRBV6-5|TRBJ1-6
CASRPGRNNSPLHF
>TRBV5-1|TRBJ1-3
CASSLTTGGSGNTIYF
>TRBV30|TRBJ1-5
CAWSRGHDQPQHF
>TRBV10-3|TRBJ1-1
CAIAQGWGPNEAFF
>TRBV14|TRBJ1-2
CASSATVYGYTF
>TRBV6-5|TRBJ2-2
CASSPLSAVPGELFF
>TRBV7-9|TRBJ1-6
CASSWSGQGNSPLHF
>TRBV30|TRBJ2-5
CAWNKGLASETQYF
>TRBV19|TRBJ2-3
CASAAGADTQYF
>TRBV7-7|TRBJ2-5
CASSVGQGIQETQYF
>TRBV18|TRBJ2-5
CASSPAYNQETQYF
>TRBV7-2|TRBJ2-3
CASSSPRYTDTQYF
>TRBV9|TRBJ1-5
CASSARDGKDQPQHF
>TRBV5-1|TRBJ2-6
CASSLGPIGSGANVLTF
>TRBV28|TRBJ2-1
CASTRREPSSRVEFF
>TRBV7-9|TRBJ2-5
CASSLAGQGGETQYF
>TRBV15|TRBJ2-1
CATSRDRNEQFF
>TRBV12-3/TRBV12-4|TRBJ1-2
CASVRGGYYGYTF
>TRBV7-9|TRBJ1-2
CASGRTDYGYTF
>TRBV9|TRBJ2-3
CASSGRTGGRTTDTQYF
>TRBV9|TRBJ2-4
CASSVVGRDSGVAKNIQYF
>TRBV30|TRBJ1-6
CAVSDRGFRSPLHF
>TRBV2|TRBJ1-5
CASTSGILSNQPQHF